This entry is about one T cell receptor (beta chain). The data derive from a study of blood T cell repertoires in COVID-19. Study context: Samples came from the United States, Italy and Spain, spanning acute and convalescent COVID-19. Nucleic acid was either cDNA or gDNA, and it came from T cells, B-cell-depleted T cells, or PBMCs.

Trimming left V 6 bases short and J 0 bases short, with 8 bases between. The CDR3 extends over 13 amino acids. Germline V lookup: CDR1 SGHTA, CDR2 FQGNSA. The data were produced by immunoSEQ multiplex PCR, yet TCRdb's version contains in-frame clones alone and is incomplete. This sample has some 140,000 clones, with 88% found just once. The source is a man between 65 and 85 years old with active COVID-19. The chain is built from TRBV7-2 and TRBJ1-1, with D possibly matching TRBD1 (6 bases). Sample: peripheral blood. CDR3 DNA sequence: TGTGCCAGCAGAACAGGGATGAACACTGAAGCTTTCTTT. Its protein is CASRTGMNTEAFF.